The 5 T cell receptor beta chains below all came from one sample that was sequenced in a study of blood T cell repertoires in COVID-19. The protocol was immunoSEQ multiplex PCR, while the TCRdb copy is restricted to in-frame clones and leaves out a portion. The profile covers about 320,000 clones, with approximately 88% appearing a single time and around 9% taken by the ten largest. The sequencing input was PBMCs or T cells enriched from blood (not recorded which). These receptors were taken from a young woman who had recovered from COVID-19.

The V call is TRBV20-1, the J call TRBJ2-7; D call uncertain. CDR3 size: 12 residues. Looked up from germline, CDR1 is DFQATT and CDR2 is SNEGSKA (reference sequence). V lost 3 bases and J lost 4, with 10 bases in between. The CDR3: CSASDRVYEQYF. CDR3 in DNA: TGCAGTGCTAGTGATCGTGTGTACGAGCAGTACTTC.

The chain links TRBV9 to TRBJ1-4; 9 bases agree with TRBD1. CDR1 and CDR2 (germline): SGDLS, YYNGEE. The CDR3 contains 15 residues. V gave up 3 bases and J gave up 8 bases; unmatched junction bases: 8. The chain's CDR3 is CASSARTGDGEKLFF. CDR3 nucleotides: TGTGCCAGCAGCGCCAGGACAGGGGACGGCGAAAAACTGTTTTTT.

V and J are TRBV7-3 and TRBJ1-6, with D uncertain. Trimming cost V 4 bases and J 6 bases, with 7 bases left between them. Germline values: CDR1 SGHTA, CDR2 FQGTGA. The CDR3 spans 13 residues. This CDR3 reads CASSSVRNSPLHF. The CDR3 nucleotides read TGTGCCAGCAGCTCAGTCCGTAATTCACCCCTCCACTTT.

Ten or more counts support this clone. The rearrangement links TRBV7-9 to TRBJ1-1, with D perhaps matching TRBD1 (6 bases). This CDR3 has 16 residues. Germline lookup yields CDR1 SEHNR and CDR2 FQNEAQ (reference sequence). V was cut by 3 bases and J by 1 base, with 15 bases left in between. CDR3: CASSFPQGEANTEAFF. CDR3 nucleotides: TGTGCCAGCAGCTTTCCACAGGGTGAGGCGAACACTGAAGCTTTCTTT.

The CDR3 is CASSGTSGNYEQYF. In DNA, the CDR3 is TGTGCCAGCAGCGGGACTAGCGGGAACTACGAGCAGTACTTC. This rearrangement joins TRBV7-9 to TRBJ2-7; 13 nucleotides match TRBD2. The junction had 1 base not matched to a gene; V was cut back by 5 bases and J by 3 bases. Germline CDR1 is SEHNR and CDR2 is FQNEAQ (reference sequence). This CDR3 has 14 residues. The complete variable domain, with remaining parts taken from reference TRBV7-9 and TRBJ2-7, reads DTGVSQNPRHKITKRGQNVTFRCDPISEHNRLYWYRQTLGQGPEFLTYFQNEAQLEKSRLLSDRFSAERPKGSFSTLEIQRTEQGDSAMYLCASSGTSGNYEQYFGPGTRLTVT.